The present TCR beta chain was sequenced within a study of blood T cell repertoires in COVID-19. As for the study in general: Acute and convalescent COVID-19 specimens originated in the United States, Italy and Spain. In each case, the material was cDNA or gDNA derived from T cells, B-cell-depleted T cells, or PBMCs.

Some clones are missing from TCRdb's copy, which holds only in-frame ones; the method was immunoSEQ multiplex PCR. The data hold more than 110,000 clones, with more than 60% observed a single time. The CDR3 runs to 11 residues. Per germline, CDR1 DFQATT and CDR2 SNEGSKA (reference sequence). Trimming removed 5 bases at V and 11 bases at J, with 12 bases between. The receptor comes from an elderly man with acute or convalescent COVID-19. The specimen was peripheral blood. The chain joins TRBV20-1 to TRBJ1-4; a weak D match, TRBD1 (5 bases). The CDR3 loop reads CSAETTEKLFF. The CDR3 region has the DNA TGCAGTGCTGAGACGACAGAGAAACTGTTTTTT.